The rows below give T cell receptor beta chains drawn from one sample of a study of identical twins. TCRdb independently ran MiXCR on the 5' RACE reads; one entry per CDR3 protein. Of hundreds of thousands of distinct CDR3 sequences listed, 8.5% to 9.5% are singletons. Separately, the same data were catalogued under a study of yellow fever vaccine responses in identical twins.

Sequencing used PBMCs. Receptor source: a young woman in good health. The CDR3 runs from the conserved cysteine through the conserved F or W. The D gene is left open where the match is weak. Expanded clones get a size class; other rows say once, few or many, or leave the size out.

15,TRBV11-2,TRBJ2-7,NA,NA,CASSSRLQGSDEQYF,TGTGCCAGCAGCTCTAGGTTACAGGGCTCGGACGAGCAGTACTTC
14,TRBV19,TRBJ2-2,few,TRBD1,CASSMDRLTGELFF,TGTGCCAGTAGTATGGACAGGCTGACCGGGGAGCTGTTTTTT
13,TRBV20-1,TRBJ2-5,few,TRBD1,CSAEQGIGETQYF,TGCAGTGCTGAACAGGGGATCGGAGAGACCCAGTACTTC
14,TRBV28,TRBJ1-5,NA,NA,CASSDGPLGQPQHF,TGTGCCAGCAGCGATGGGCCGCTAGGACAGCCCCAGCATTTT
18,TRBV24-1,TRBJ2-1,many,TRBD2,CATSDSSPSGGSYNEQFF,TGTGCCACCAGTGATTCGTCTCCCAGCGGGGGTTCCTACAATGAGCAGTTCTTC
12,TRBV30,TRBJ2-3,NA,TRBD1,CAWDRGPGTQYF,TGTGCCTGGGACAGGGGGCCGGGTACGCAGTATTTT
16,TRBV5-1,TRBJ2-7,NA,TRBD1,CASSVTTGASSYEQYF,TGCGCCAGCAGCGTCACAACAGGGGCCAGCTCCTACGAGCAGTACTTC
15,TRBV5-1,TRBJ1-1,few,TRBD1,CASSSTTGANTEAFF,TGCGCCAGCAGCTCGACGACAGGGGCTAACACTGAAGCTTTCTTT
13,TRBV6-4,TRBJ2-3,many,NA,CASSDKDTDTQYF,TGTGCCAGCAGTGATAAGGACACAGATACGCAGTATTTT
13,TRBV28,TRBJ2-1,few,NA,CASSTDRNNEQFF,TGTGCCAGCAGTACCGATAGAAACAATGAGCAGTTCTTC
16,TRBV5-1,TRBJ2-3,NA,TRBD2,CASSNGLAGTTDTQYF,TGCGCCAGCAGCAACGGACTAGCGGGGACCACAGATACGCAGTATTTT
14,TRBV5-1,TRBJ2-1,NA,TRBD2,CASSSGGKDNEQFF,TGCGCCAGCAGCTCGGGGGGGAAAGACAATGAGCAGTTCTTC
17,TRBV7-9,TRBJ1-1,few,NA,CASSQRQDILMNTEAFF,TGTGCCAGCAGCCAACGACAGGATATTCTAATGAACACTGAAGCTTTCTTT
16,TRBV14,TRBJ2-2,few,NA,CASSPLPGRGTGELFF,TGTGCCAGCAGCCCCTTGCCGGGGCGTGGCACCGGGGAGCTGTTTTTT
14,TRBV6-1,TRBJ1-5,NA,TRBD1,CASRMTGGNQPQHF,TGTGCCAGCAGGATGACAGGGGGCAATCAGCCCCAGCATTTT
17,TRBV12-3/TRBV12-4,TRBJ2-2,NA,NA,CASSLALEGQNTGELFF,TGTGCCAGCAGTTTAGCCTTGGAGGGGCAGAACACCGGGGAGCTGTTTTTT
21,TRBV24-1,TRBJ2-5,NA,NA,CATSDFATGGGPGTGYETQYF,TGTGCCACCAGTGATTTTGCAACGGGGGGCGGACCCGGGACAGGATACGAGACCCAGTACTTC
17,TRBV5-1,TRBJ2-1,NA,NA,CASSLEPGAGKYNEQFF,TGCGCCAGCAGCTTGGAGCCCGGCGCGGGTAAATACAATGAGCAGTTCTTC
14,TRBV29-1,TRBJ2-2,NA,TRBD2,CSVEGGGLAGELFF,TGCAGCGTTGAAGGCGGGGGTTTAGCCGGGGAGCTGTTTTTT
14,TRBV27,TRBJ1-5,many,NA,CASKGGSGNQPQHF,TGTGCCAGCAAAGGCGGTTCTGGCAATCAGCCCCAGCATTTT